This T cell receptor beta chain emerged from a study of T cell responses to AZD1222 COVID-19 vaccine. Study-level points and caveats: With dominance at 160-218 and 743-854, vaccine-associated CD4 TCRs spanned spike.

Germline CDR1 MNHEY, CDR2 SVGEGT. CDR3 length: 13 residues. V lost 5 bases and J lost 10, with 12 bases in between. To note about this clone: Its antigen is undetermined.

Assay used: immunoSEQ multiplex PCR; TCRdb lists only in-frame clones, some missing. The sample includes tens of thousands of clones, around 88% of them seen just once. This clonotype originated in an adult who received the AZD1222 COVID-19 vaccine. The J gene is TRBJ1-6, the V gene TRBV6-2 or TRBV6-3; D is ambiguous. The specimen comprised peripheral blood, sampled 28 days after the second AZD1222 dose. Here the CDR3 reads CASSRPGESPLHF. Written as DNA, the CDR3 is TGTGCCAGCAGTAGGCCAGGAGAGTCACCCCTCCACTTT.